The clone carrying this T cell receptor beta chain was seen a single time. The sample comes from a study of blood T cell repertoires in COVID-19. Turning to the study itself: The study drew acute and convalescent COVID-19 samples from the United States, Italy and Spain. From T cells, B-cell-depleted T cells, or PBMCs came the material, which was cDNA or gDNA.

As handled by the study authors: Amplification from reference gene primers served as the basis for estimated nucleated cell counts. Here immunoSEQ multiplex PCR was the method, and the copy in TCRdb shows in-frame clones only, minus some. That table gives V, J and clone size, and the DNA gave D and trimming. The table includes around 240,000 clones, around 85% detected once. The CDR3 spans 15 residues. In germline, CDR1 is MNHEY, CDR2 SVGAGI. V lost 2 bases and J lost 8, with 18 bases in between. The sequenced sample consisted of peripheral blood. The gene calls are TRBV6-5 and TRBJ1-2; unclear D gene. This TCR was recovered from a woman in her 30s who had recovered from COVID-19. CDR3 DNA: TGTGCCAGCAGTTACGGCTTGCGGCATAGTGAGGGCTACACCTTC. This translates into CASSYGLRHSEGYTF.